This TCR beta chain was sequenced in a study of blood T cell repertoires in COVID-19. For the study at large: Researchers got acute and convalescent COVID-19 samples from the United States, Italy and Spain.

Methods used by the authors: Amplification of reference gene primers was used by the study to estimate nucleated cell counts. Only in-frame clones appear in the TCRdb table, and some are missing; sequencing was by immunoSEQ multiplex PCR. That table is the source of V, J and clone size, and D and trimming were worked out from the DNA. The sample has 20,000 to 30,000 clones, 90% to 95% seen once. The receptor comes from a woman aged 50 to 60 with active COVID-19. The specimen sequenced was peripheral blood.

This chain's CDR3 is CASSLGTSSNEQFF. CDR3 nucleotides: TGCGCCAGCAGCTTGGGGACTAGCTCCAATGAGCAGTTCTTC. The J gene is TRBJ2-1, the V gene TRBV5-1; 8 nucleotides agree with TRBD2. The trim removed 0 bases at V and 6 bases at J, leaving 2 bases unmatched. CDR3 size: 14 residues. From germline, CDR1 is SGHRS and CDR2 YFSETQ.